This entry is about one TCR beta chain. Its antigen remains unknown. The sample originates from a study of blood T cells in healthy people across ages. Broader study findings: The long-lived group displayed more naive CD4+ cells, plus higher diversity, than the aged donors did. Considered underestimates were the diversity estimates obtained from one million T cells. There was no known CMV status for donors, so expanded clonotype changes were possibly confounded. Getting older went along with TCR beta diversity per million T cells dropping roughly linearly.

Alongside a J-beta primer mix, a sample-barcoded 5' primer served in a second PCR lasting about 7 to 12 cycles. TCRdb ran MiXCR on the 5' RACE reads and lists one entry per CDR3 protein. The table lists about 970,000 distinct CDR3 sequences, roughly 47% of them singletons. The junction had 6 bases not matched to a gene; V was cut back by 6 bases and J by 3 bases. Germline assignment: CDR1 MDHEN and CDR2 SYDVKM. The CDR3 is made up of 16 amino acids. The receptor's source is a woman aged 55-70 years in good health. The sample consisted of blood. The chain couples TRBV28 to TRBJ2-1, with 12 bases aligning to TRBD2. This CDR3 reads CASSTKTSGSYNEQFF. The DNA for the CDR3 is TGTGCCAGCAGCACAAAGACTAGCGGGAGCTACAATGAGCAGTTCTTC.